This T cell receptor beta chain is from a study of CD8+ T cells in alopecia areata. cDNA serving as the sequencing template came from extracted, reverse transcribed RNA. Profiling relied on immunoSEQ multiplex PCR, and the TCRdb table lists in-frame clones only, not all of them. Of 200,000 to 250,000 clones listed, under 70% were seen once; the top ten hold 3.5% to 5%. This clone was counted a single time. Its antigen is undetermined. Treatment here: oral pan-JAK inhibitor, 5-10 mg twice daily. Overall study results and limits: Uncertainty about whether baseline CD8+ expansion is linked to response remains, with one nonresponder. Tofacitinib significantly reduced both scalp clonality and expanded CD8+ clones among the top 100.

The CDR3 totals 15 residues. Trimming stripped 2 bases from V and 1 base from J, with 11 bases between. Per the germline V gene, CDR1 is SGHRS and CDR2 is YFSETQ. The chain recombines TRBV5-1 with TRBJ2-3; D not certain. The TCR originated in a human donor with alopecia areata. Material: CD4+ T cells sorted from blood, obtained at week 4, from a patient treated with tofacitinib. DNA for the CDR3: TGCGCCAGCAGCTTAGCCTTAAGGGGCACAGATACGCAGTATTTT. It specifies CASSLALRGTDTQYF. Drawing the rest from reference TRBV5-1 and TRBJ2-3, the complete variable domain is KAGVTQTPRYLIKTRGQQVTLSCSPISGHRSVSWYQQTPGQGLQFLFEYFSETQRNKGNFPGRFSGRQFSNSRSEMNVSTLELGDSALYLCASSLALRGTDTQYFGPGTRLTVL.